These 20 T cell receptor beta chains share one sample of origin, sequenced in a study of T cells in Graves' hyperthyroidism and ophthalmopathy. Authors of the study amplified TCR beta CDR3 regions from RNA transcripts. Researchers ran a first-round RT-PCR on the TCR CDR3 using the HTBI primer set. Using its own MiXCR run on the multiplex PCR reads, TCRdb lists one record per CDR3 protein. The table records hundreds of thousands of distinct CDR3 sequences, 20% to 30% of them present only once. The sample comprised blood. The receptors were gathered from a man aged 50 or older with Graves' hyperthyroidism.

This clonotype was counted many times. This sequence joins TRBV11-1 and TRBJ2-7; D call uncertain. V was pared by 3 bases and J by 0 bases, with 12 bases between. The germline CDR1 and CDR2 sequences are SGHAT and FQDESV (reference sequence). The CDR3 runs 15 residues. CDR3 coding DNA: TGTGCCAGCAGCTTGGGTCAGCTAAGCTCCTACGAGCAGTACTTC. Translation: CASSLGQLSSYEQYF. The full variable domain, its missing parts supplied by reference TRBV11-1 and TRBJ2-7, is EAEVAQSPRYKITEKSQAVAFWCDPISGHATLYWYRQILGQGPELLVQFQDESVVDDSQLPKDRFSAERLKGVDSTLKIQPAELGDSAMYLCASSLGQLSSYEQYFGPGTRLTVT.

There are many counts of this clonotype. The rearrangement links TRBV11-1 to TRBJ1-1; TRBD1 aligns across 7 bases. The J segment lost 3 bases and the V segment lost 2 bases, leaving 6 bases of the junction unmatched. This CDR3 has 15 amino acids. Germline CDR1 and CDR2: SGHAT and FQDESV (reference sequence). CDR3: CASSLTGTADTEAFF. CDR3 bases: TGTGCCAGCAGCTTAACCGGGACAGCGGACACTGAAGCTTTCTTT.

This clonotype was seen only a few times. V usage is TRBV6-1 and J usage is TRBJ1-5, with a possible D match to TRBD1 (5 bases). V was cut by 8 bases and J by 4 bases, with 15 bases left in between. The CDR3 has 14 amino acids. Germline V CDR1 and CDR2: MNHNS, SASEGT. The CDR3 DNA sequence: TGTGCCAGCCGAAGAACAGGAGAGAATCAGCCCCAGCATTTT. Protein: CASRRTGENQPQHF.

The chain uses TRBV5-1 and TRBJ1-2, with D tentatively TRBD1 (6 bases). Germline CDR1 and CDR2: SGHRS and YFSETQ. The CDR3 is 13 residues long. V dropped 1 base and J dropped 4 bases, with 8 bases sitting between them. CDR3 protein: CASSLNRVYGYTF. The CDR3 bases are TGCGCCAGCAGCTTGAACAGGGTCTATGGCTACACCTTC.

V and J are TRBV30 and TRBJ1-2; TRBD1 is a possible D gene (5 bases). The CDR3 has 11 amino acids. Trimming stripped 8 bases from V and 8 bases from J, with 15 bases between. Per the germline V gene, CDR1 is GTSNPN and CDR2 is SVGIG (reference sequence). The CDR3 DNA follows: TGTGCCGCGTCGGGAGGGGACGGCTACACCTTC. Translating gives CAASGGDGYTF. The full variable domain, in which reference TRBV30 and TRBJ1-2 provide the parts outside the CDR3, is SQTIHQWPATLVQPVGSPLSLECTVEGTSNPNLYWYRQAAGRGLQLLFYSVGIGQISSEVPQNLSASRPQDRQFILSSKKLLLSDSGFYLCAASGGDGYTFGSGTRLTVV.

This rearrangement joins TRBV27 to TRBJ2-3; 11 nucleotides agree with TRBD2. Trimming removed 4 bases from V and 4 bases from J; junction bases left unmatched: 7. The CDR3 is made up of 16 amino acids. Germline-derived CDR1 and CDR2 are MNHEY and SMNVEV (reference sequence). The CDR3 DNA is TGTGCCAGCAGTTCCATTAGCGGGAGGGCCCCAGATACGCAGTATTTT. This translates into CASSSISGRAPDTQYF.

The chain employs TRBV20-1 and TRBJ2-7; unclear D gene. Germline-derived CDR1 and CDR2 are DFQATT and SNEGSKA (reference sequence). There are 13 residues in the CDR3. CDR3: CSALETYSYEQYF. The CDR3 nucleotides read TGCAGCGCCCTGGAGACCTATTCGTACGAGCAGTACTTC.

This clonotype was seen ten or more times. The V call is TRBV2, the J call TRBJ1-2; D is ambiguous. This CDR3 is 14 amino acids long. The ends were cut back, 6 bases at V and 5 bases at J, with 16 bases in the middle. CDR1 SNHLY and CDR2 FYNNEI come from the germline V gene. CDR3 in amino acids: CASSTHITSYGYTF. CDR3 bases: TGTGCCAGCAGCACACATATAACCTCTTATGGCTACACCTTC. The whole variable domain, filled in from reference TRBV2 and TRBJ1-2, reads EPEVTQTPSHQVTQMGQEVILRCVPISNHLYFYWYRQILGQKVEFLVSFYNNEISEKSEIFDDQFSVERPDGSNFTLKIRSTKLEDSAMYFCASSTHITSYGYTFGSGTRLTVV.

V gene TRBV27 combines with J gene TRBJ1-6, with a possible D match to TRBD1 (5 bases). Germline V gene lookup returns CDR1 MNHEY and CDR2 SMNVEV (reference sequence). Trimming removed 7 bases at V and 8 bases at J, with 15 bases between. The CDR3 consists of 14 residues. CDR3 region: CASKRGGNYSPLHF. The CDR3 coding sequence is TGTGCCAGCAAGAGGGGAGGCAATTATTCACCCCTCCACTTT.

This clonotype was recorded at least ten times. The chain links TRBV11-2 to TRBJ2-1; D is ambiguous. The CDR3 sequence is 14 residues long. V was clipped by 0 bases and J by 7 bases, with 10 bases between them. The germline V gene encodes CDR1 SGHAT and CDR2 FQNNGV. In DNA form, the CDR3 reads TGTGCCAGCAGCTTAGATTCCCCCAAGAATGAGCAGTTCTTC. Protein sequence: CASSLDSPKNEQFF.

The genes are TRBV6-1 and TRBJ2-2; D might be TRBD2 (5 bases). V was pared by 6 bases and J by 1 base, with 9 bases between. The germline CDR1 and CDR2 sequences are MNHNS and SASEGT. The CDR3 has 14 amino acids. CDR3 residues: CASSSSGNTGELFF. As DNA, the CDR3 is TGTGCCAGCAGCTCGAGCGGGAACACCGGGGAGCTGTTTTTT.

This clonotype was picked up a small number of times. This sequence joins TRBV29-1 and TRBJ2-2; 10 bases align to TRBD2. V lost 4 bases to trimming and J lost 5 bases; unmatched junction nucleotides: 10. Germline CDR1 is SQVTM and CDR2 is ANQGSEA. This CDR3 is 16 amino acids long. The CDR3 here is CSVGSSGRARTGELFF. CDR3 nucleotides: TGCAGCGTTGGATCCAGCGGGAGGGCCCGGACCGGGGAGCTGTTTTTT.

This clonotype was observed at least ten times. For the CDR3, the DNA is TGCAGTGCACCCAGGACTACTTATGAGCAGTTCTTC. It encodes CSAPRTTYEQFF. V gene TRBV20-1 combines with J gene TRBJ2-1; possibly TRBD2 for D (6 bases). V was shortened by 6 bases and J by 8 bases, with 14 bases between the two germline ends. This CDR3 contains 12 residues. Germline lookup yields CDR1 DFQATT and CDR2 SNEGSKA (reference sequence).

In its sample, this clonotype was seen a few times. The chain recombines TRBV10-3 with TRBJ2-5; D ambiguous. Germline V gives CDR1 ENHRY, CDR2 SYGVKD. The CDR3 extends over 13 amino acids. The V end lost 6 bases, the J end lost 0 bases, and 8 bases lay between the germline ends. The CDR3 nucleotides are TGTGCCATCAGCTCCCTAGACCAAGAGACCCAGTACTTC. This translates into CAISSLDQETQYF.

The genes are TRBV12-3 or TRBV12-4 and TRBJ2-5; maybe TRBD1 (6 bases). Trimming cost V 3 bases and J 5 bases, with 10 bases left between them. This CDR3 is 13 amino acids long. DNA for the CDR3: TGTGCCAGCAGTTTGCCAGGGGATGAGACCCAGTACTTC. Its protein is CASSLPGDETQYF.

With respect to this clonotype: A much more abundant neighbour one base away suggests this may be a read error. This rearrangement joins TRBV3-1 to TRBJ2-3, with TRBD1 identical over 8 bases. Trimming removed 4 bases from V and 4 bases from J; junction bases left unmatched: 10. The length of the CDR3 is 16 residues. The germline V gene has CDR1 LGHDT and CDR2 YNNKEL (reference sequence). CDR3 sequence (DNA): TGTGCCAGCAGCCTGGGCAGGGGGCGTTGGGCAGATACGCAGTATTTT. This sequence encodes CASSLGRGRWADTQYF.

This clonotype came up a few times. A junction end diverges from the germline sequence, so it may reflect a read error. V usage is TRBV2 and J usage is TRBJ2-7; no reliable D call. The CDR3 loop spans 12 amino acids. Germline V gene data show CDR1 as SNHLY and CDR2 as FYNNEI. CDR3 in DNA: TGTGCCAGCAGCTTCTCCGTGGGCGAGCGGTACTTC. It yields the protein CASSFSVGERYF. The full variable domain, in which reference TRBV2 and TRBJ2-7 provide the parts outside the CDR3, is EPEVTQTPSHQVTQMGQEVILRCVPISNHLYFYWYRQILGQKVEFLVSFYNNEISEKSEIFDDQFSVERPDGSNFTLKIRSTKLEDSAMYFCASSFSVGERYFGPGTRLTVT.

The chain carries TRBV9 and TRBJ2-5; the D gene is possibly TRBD2 (6 bases). V was pared by 3 bases and J by 7 bases, with 16 bases between. The germline V gene encodes CDR1 SGDLS and CDR2 YYNGEE. The CDR3 runs to 14 residues. CDR3 in amino acids: CASSAGEDPGTQYF. The DNA for the CDR3 is TGTGCCAGCAGCGCGGGAGAGGACCCCGGGACCCAGTACTTC.

This clonotype was observed many times. The chain recombines TRBV30 with TRBJ1-1, with 9 bases that match TRBD1. The CDR3 has 14 residues. Germline V gene lookup returns CDR1 GTSNPN and CDR2 SVGIG (reference sequence). V dropped 3 bases and J dropped 8; count of bases not matched to a gene: 10. CDR3 sequence reads: CAWRRQGVLLEAFF. Here the CDR3 DNA reads TGTGCCTGGAGGCGACAGGGGGTTCTGTTAGAAGCTTTCTTT.

This clonotype occurred a few times. The V gene is TRBV5-1, the J gene TRBJ2-1; D call uncertain. V was pared by 4 bases and J by 2 bases, with 13 bases between. The length of the CDR3 is 15 residues. CDR1 is SGHRS and CDR2 is YFSETQ in the germline V gene. The CDR3 DNA sequence: TGCGCCAGCAGCCAAGAAAGCGCCACCTACAATGAGCAGTTCTTC. Translation: CASSQESATYNEQFF. Looking up the rest from reference TRBV5-1 and TRBJ2-1 gives the full variable domain: KAGVTQTPRYLIKTRGQQVTLSCSPISGHRSVSWYQQTPGQGLQFLFEYFSETQRNKGNFPGRFSGRQFSNSRSEMNVSTLELGDSALYLCASSQESATYNEQFFGPGTRLTVL.